The 8 T cell receptor beta chains below come from one sample, sequenced in a study of blood T cell repertoires in COVID-19. Assay: immunoSEQ multiplex PCR; the TCRdb copy retains only in-frame clones and omits some. The data hold 160,000 or so clones, with approximately 82% observed a single time. Specimen: peripheral blood. The receptors were gathered from a woman aged 50 to 60 with acute or convalescent COVID-19.

The chain has TRBV7-9 and TRBJ1-4; 10 bases match TRBD1. The germline CDR1 and CDR2 sequences are SEHNR and FQNEAQ (reference sequence). V shed 1 base, J shed 4 bases, and the junction held 6 bases outside the gene matches. The CDR3 totals 17 residues. This chain's CDR3 is CASSLDPGTGDNEKLFF. DNA for the CDR3: TGTGCCAGCAGCTTAGACCCGGGGACAGGGGATAATGAAAAACTGTTTTTT. Filled out from reference TRBV7-9 and TRBJ1-4, the complete variable domain reads DTGVSQNPRHKITKRGQNVTFRCDPISEHNRLYWYRQTLGQGPEFLTYFQNEAQLEKSRLLSDRFSAERPKGSFSTLEIQRTEQGDSAMYLCASSLDPGTGDNEKLFFGSGTQLSVL.

The chain recombines TRBV3-1 (or the pseudogene TRBV3-2) with TRBJ2-7, with 8 bases lining up with TRBD2. This CDR3 contains 15 residues. Germline V gives CDR1 LGHDT, CDR2 YNNKEL (reference sequence). With V trimmed by 2 bases and J by 0 bases, 3 bases remained unmatched. CDR3 nucleotide sequence: TGTGCCAGCAGCCAACAACTAGCGGTCTCCTACGAGCAGTACTTC. Residues: CASSQQLAVSYEQYF.

The V and J genes are TRBV4-3 and TRBJ1-2, with D possibly TRBD1 on 6 matching bases. Per the germline V gene, CDR1 is LGHNA and CDR2 is YSLEER. This CDR3 spans 13 amino acids. Trimming took 1 base from V and 4 from J, leaving 7 bases between them. This chain's CDR3 is CASSQGQVYGYTF. Here the CDR3 DNA reads TGCGCCAGCAGCCAAGGACAGGTCTATGGCTACACCTTC.

The chain employs TRBV19 and TRBJ2-3; TRBD1 is a possible D gene (7 bases). Germline V gene lookup returns CDR1 LNHDA and CDR2 SQIVND (reference sequence). The CDR3 length is 15 residues. V was shortened by 3 bases and J by 3 bases, with 13 bases between the two germline ends. CDR3 sequence (DNA): TGTGCCAGTAGTATTGCACAGGGGAGGACAGATACGCAGTATTTT. This encodes CASSIAQGRTDTQYF.

The rearrangement joins TRBV6-1 to TRBJ1-2; tentative D call: TRBD1 (5 bases). V lost 1 base, J lost 7 bases, and 10 bases lay in between. The V gene's germline CDR1 is MNHNS and CDR2 SASEGT. This CDR3 contains 13 residues. The CDR3 protein is CASSEGWTSGYTF. Here the CDR3 DNA reads TGTGCCAGCAGTGAAGGATGGACAAGTGGCTACACCTTC.

J is TRBJ2-3 and V is TRBV4-1; 8 nucleotides match TRBD2. Trimming at V came to 6 bases and at J to 0 bases, leaving 11 bases not matched to a gene. Germline CDR1 is MGHRA and CDR2 is YSYEKL. The CDR3 is 17 residues long. CDR3: CASRGELAESSTDTQYF. CDR3 in DNA: TGCGCCAGCAGAGGCGAACTAGCGGAATCTAGCACAGATACGCAGTATTTT.

This clone was counted a single time. The J gene is TRBJ1-5, the V gene TRBV2; D call uncertain. Trimming removed 4 bases at V and 4 bases at J, with 8 bases between. This CDR3 is built from 13 residues. Per the germline V gene, CDR1 is SNHLY and CDR2 is FYNNEI. The CDR3 DNA reads as TGTGCCAGCAGTGGTGGGCCGAATCAGCCCCAGCATTTT. Its protein product is CASSGGPNQPQHF.

This clone was picked up a small number of times. The V and J genes are TRBV4-2 and TRBJ1-2, with 8 bases that match TRBD1. With 0 bases clipped from V and 5 bases from J, the junction kept 5 bases outside the gene matches. From germline, CDR1 is LGHNA and CDR2 YNFKEQ. The CDR3 totals 15 residues. The CDR3 loop is CASSQDSTGDYGYTF. CDR3 bases: TGTGCCAGCAGCCAAGATTCGACAGGGGATTATGGCTACACCTTC.